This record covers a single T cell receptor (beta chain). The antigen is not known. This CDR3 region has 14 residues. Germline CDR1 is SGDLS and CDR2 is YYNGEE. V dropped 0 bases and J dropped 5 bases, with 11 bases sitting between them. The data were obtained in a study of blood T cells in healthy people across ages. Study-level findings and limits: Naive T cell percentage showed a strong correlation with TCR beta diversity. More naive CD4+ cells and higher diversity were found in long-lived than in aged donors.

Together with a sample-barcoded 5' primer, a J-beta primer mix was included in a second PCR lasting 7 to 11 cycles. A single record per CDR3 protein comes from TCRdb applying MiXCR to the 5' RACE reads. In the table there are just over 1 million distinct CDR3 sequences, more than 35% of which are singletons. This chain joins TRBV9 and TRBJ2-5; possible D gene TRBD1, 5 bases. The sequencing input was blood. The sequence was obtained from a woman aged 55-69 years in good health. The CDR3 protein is CASSVEAGRETQYF. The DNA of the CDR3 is TGTGCCAGCAGCGTAGAGGCAGGGCGGGAGACCCAGTACTTC.